This T cell receptor (beta chain) was sequenced for a study of OX40 agonist ivuxolimab in advanced cancers. Overall study context: Partial responses occurred in Three dose-escalation patients, one with hepatocellular carcinoma and two with cutaneous melanoma. General study results and limits: The specificity for antigen of the expanded peripheral T cells was not determined. With doses of 0.1-3.0 mg/kg, partial responders showed among the lowest clonal expansion.

The CDR3 contains 15 residues. The V gene's germline CDR1 is LNHDA and CDR2 SQIVND (reference sequence). The V gene lost 4 bases and the J gene lost 6 bases, with 15 bases spanning the gap. With regard to this clone: Its antigen is undetermined.

TCRdb's table, derived via immunoSEQ multiplex PCR, lists solely in-frame clones and lacks some. The sample lists about 82,000 clones, about 86% occurring once. A history of autoimmune disease or systemic immunosuppression excluded patients. The input for sequencing was CD4+ or CD8+ T cells sorted from blood, taken in a trial of the OX40 agonist ivuxolimab. The receptor's source is an adult with an advanced solid tumor such as melanoma, head and neck, liver or kidney cancer. The chain combines TRBV19 with TRBJ1-4, with D perhaps matching TRBD1 (5 bases). Here the CDR3 DNA reads TGTGCCAGTAGTAGTCAATGGGGCCCGGATGAAAAACTGTTTTTT. Translation gives CASSSQWGPDEKLFF. Full variable domain (rest looked up from reference TRBV19 and TRBJ1-4): DGGITQSPKYLFRKEGQNVTLSCEQNLNHDAMYWYRQDPGQGLRLIYYSQIVNDFQKGDIAEGYSVSREKKESFPLTVTSAQKNPTAFYLCASSSQWGPDEKLFFGSGTQLSVL.